A single sample is the source of the 24 T cell receptor beta chains below, sequenced in a study of CD8 T cells in Susac syndrome. Reverse transcription of roughly 0.45 to 1 ug RNA was performed with random hexamers. One entry per CDR3 protein, called by TCRdb with MiXCR from the immunoSEQ multiplex PCR reads. Here the sample spans 130,000 or so distinct CDR3 sequences, about 93% being singletons. Input material: CD4+ T cells from PBMCs. These receptors were taken from a human donor in good health.

The J gene is TRBJ1-2, the V gene TRBV21-1; TRBD1 is the table's D call and was not checked against the DNA. TRBV21-1 represents a pseudogene. This CDR3 is built from 14 residues. This chain's CDR3 is CASSKGGGLDGYTF. The CDR3, as DNA: TGTGCCAGCAGCAAAGGTGGGGGATTGGATGGCTACACCTTC.

This chain uses TRBV2 with TRBJ2-3; TRBD2 might be the D (5 bases). With 4 bases removed from V and 0 bases from J, the gap between germline ends came to 17 bases. Germline V gene data show CDR1 as SNHLY and CDR2 as FYNNEI. This CDR3 is 17 amino acids long. Here the CDR3 DNA reads TGTGCCAGCAGTGGGCAGAGCGGTCCCCAAAGCACAGATACGCAGTATTTT. Translation gives CASSGQSGPQSTDTQYF.

V gene TRBV11-2 combines with J gene TRBJ2-7; 8 nucleotides align to TRBD2. The V gene's germline CDR1 is SGHAT and CDR2 FQNNGV. V lost 2 bases and J lost 7; bases outside the gene matches: 16. This CDR3 has 17 residues. The CDR3 spells CASSLRPNTGGPGEQYF. The CDR3 coding sequence is TGTGCCAGCAGCTTAAGGCCCAATACGGGAGGGCCTGGGGAGCAGTACTTC.

The V gene is TRBV10-3, the J gene TRBJ2-5, with 15 bases that match TRBD2. With V trimmed by 6 bases and J by 1 base, 6 bases remained unmatched. Per germline, CDR1 ENHRY and CDR2 SYGVKD. The CDR3 has 17 amino acids. In nucleotides, the CDR3 is TGTGCCATCAGCGCGGGACTAGCGGGAGGAAGCCAAGAGACCCAGTACTTC. Protein product: CAISAGLAGGSQETQYF.

The CDR3 nucleotides read TGTGCCAGCAGCCAAGATACGACAGTCGATTCACCCCTCCACTTT. Translation gives CASSQDTTVDSPLHF. The chain employs TRBV3-1 and TRBJ1-6; D might be TRBD1 (5 bases). Trimming took 0 bases from V and 8 from J, leaving 11 bases between them. The CDR3 extends over 15 amino acids. Germline V gene lookup returns CDR1 LGHDT and CDR2 YNNKEL (reference sequence).

CDR3 bases: TGTGCCAGCAATCAAGGACAGGGCCTTTCTAACTATGGCTACACCTTC. It specifies CASNQGQGLSNYGYTF. This chain links TRBV6-1 with TRBJ1-2, with 8 bases aligning to TRBD1. Losses at the gene ends were 7 bases for V and 0 bases for J; bases not matched to a gene: 10. In germline, CDR1 is MNHNS, CDR2 SASEGT. The CDR3 is made up of 16 amino acids.

The chain has TRBV7-9 and TRBJ2-7; 14 bases are shared with TRBD2. Germline loops: CDR1 SEHNR, CDR2 FQNEAQ (reference sequence). The CDR3 spans 15 residues. Unmatched junction bases numbered 5, after V lost 5 bases and J lost 5 bases. The CDR3 is CASSDETSGRDEQYF. CDR3 nucleotides: TGTGCCAGCAGCGACGAGACTAGCGGGAGGGACGAGCAGTACTTC.

The J gene is TRBJ2-2, the V gene TRBV28; D uncertain. Trimming stripped 7 bases from V and 4 bases from J, with 16 bases between. CDR1 is MDHEN, CDR2 SYDVKM, per germline. CDR3 length equals 15 residues. Written as DNA, the CDR3 is TGTGCCAGCACAGGCCCTGCTTCGGGCACCGGGGAGCTGTTTTTT. Its translation is CASTGPASGTGELFF.

The chain couples TRBV3-1 to TRBJ2-7, with 11 bases fitting TRBD2. The germline V gene encodes CDR1 LGHDT and CDR2 YNNKEL (reference sequence). The CDR3 spans 16 residues. Losses at the gene ends were 5 bases for V and 1 base for J; bases not matched to a gene: 7. CDR3 sequence: CASSRGLAELSYEQYF. In nucleotides, the CDR3 is TGTGCCAGCAGCAGGGGACTAGCGGAACTTTCCTACGAGCAGTACTTC.

The chain couples TRBV20-1 to TRBJ2-7; 10 bases match TRBD2. This CDR3 comprises 18 residues. With 3 bases clipped from V and 2 bases from J, the junction kept 16 bases outside the gene matches. Germline V gene sequence: CDR1 DFQATT, CDR2 SNEGSKA (reference sequence). In DNA, the CDR3 is TGCAGTGCTAGTCTTACAACTAGCGGGATTCCCCTGGCCTACGAGCAGTACTTC. Its protein is CSASLTTSGIPLAYEQYF.

This chain joins TRBV7-9 and TRBJ2-7; perhaps D is TRBD1 or TRBD2 (5 bases each). The CDR3 has 18 amino acids. Germline CDR1 SEHNR, CDR2 FQNEAQ (reference sequence). With 1 base removed from V and 0 bases from J, the gap between germline ends came to 19 bases. CDR3 amino acids: CASSLVVGGAGLSYEQYF. The CDR3 DNA sequence: TGTGCCAGCAGCTTAGTGGTGGGTGGGGCGGGCCTCTCCTACGAGCAGTACTTC.

This chain connects TRBV5-1 to TRBJ1-1; a weak D match, TRBD1 (6 bases). CDR3 length: 14 residues. Trimming stripped 4 bases from V and 3 bases from J, with 13 bases between. Germline CDR1 is SGHRS and CDR2 is YFSETQ. DNA of the CDR3: TGCGCCAGCAGCCAGAGGGGGGGGGACACTGAAGCTTTCTTT. Its translation: CASSQRGGDTEAFF.

V is TRBV29-1 and J is TRBJ2-3; TRBD2 agrees at 10 bases. This CDR3 comprises 16 residues. The germline CDR1 and CDR2 sequences are SQVTM and ANQGSEA. V was pared by 2 bases and J by 2 bases, with 7 bases of the junction left unmatched. This CDR3 reads CSVEPLAGVATDTQYF. In DNA, the CDR3 is TGCAGCGTTGAACCCCTAGCGGGAGTCGCCACAGATACGCAGTATTTT.

This chain links TRBV20-1 with TRBJ2-6; unclear D gene. Per the germline V gene, CDR1 is DFQATT and CDR2 is SNEGSKA (reference sequence). V dropped 3 bases and J dropped 0 bases, with 6 bases sitting between them. The CDR3 totals 14 residues. Here the CDR3 reads CSASVTSGANVLTF. The CDR3 DNA reads TGCAGTGCTAGTGTGACCTCTGGGGCCAACGTCCTGACTTTC.

J is TRBJ1-6 and V is TRBV3-1; D is undetermined. Germline V gene sequence: CDR1 LGHDT, CDR2 YNNKEL (reference sequence). V was trimmed by 0 bases and J by 7 bases, leaving 7 bases between them. The CDR3 has 14 residues. CDR3 loop: CASSQEASNSPLHF. CDR3 DNA sequence: TGTGCCAGCAGCCAAGAGGCCTCAAATTCACCCCTCCACTTT. Combining the CDR3 with reference TRBV3-1 and TRBJ1-6 gives the whole variable domain DTAVSQTPKYLVTQMGNDKSIKCEQNLGHDTMYWYKQDSKKFLKIMFSYNNKELIINETVPNRFSPKSPDKAHLNLHINSLELGDSAVYFCASSQEASNSPLHFGNGTRLTVT.

J is TRBJ2-2 and V is TRBV11-1, with D possibly being TRBD2 (5 bases). Germline V gene lookup returns CDR1 SGHAT and CDR2 FQDESV (reference sequence). The ends were cut back, 3 bases at V and 0 bases at J, with 8 bases in the middle. This CDR3 is 15 amino acids long. The CDR3 DNA reads TGTGCCAGCAGCTTTGCCGGGGCGAACACCGGGGAGCTGTTTTTT. Translating gives CASSFAGANTGELFF.

The genes are TRBV19 and TRBJ2-7, with D possibly being TRBD1 (5 bases). The CDR3 sequence is 13 residues long. Germline-derived CDR1 and CDR2 are LNHDA and SQIVND (reference sequence). Trimming cost V 9 bases and J 5 bases, with 17 bases left between them. The CDR3: CASSRAGIDEQYF. As DNA, the CDR3 is TGTGCCAGCTCAAGGGCAGGGATCGACGAGCAGTACTTC.

J is TRBJ2-5 and V is TRBV10-3, with D possibly being TRBD2 (6 bases). Trimming cost V 10 bases and J 3 bases, with 9 bases left between them. Per germline, CDR1 ENHRY and CDR2 SYGVKD. This CDR3 has 11 amino acids. CDR3 amino acids: CATREEETQYF. Written as DNA, the CDR3 is TGTGCCACCAGGGAGGAAGAGACCCAGTACTTC.

The chain recombines TRBV19 with TRBJ1-2; 9 nucleotides align to TRBD1. This CDR3 comprises 16 residues. The J segment lost 4 bases and the V segment lost 6 bases, leaving 12 bases of the junction unmatched. CDR1 is LNHDA, CDR2 SQIVND, per germline (reference sequence). The CDR3 loop is CASRKGGQGDIYGYTF. CDR3 nucleotides: TGTGCCAGTAGAAAAGGGGGACAGGGCGACATCTATGGCTACACCTTC.

The gene calls are TRBV20-1 and TRBJ1-5, with 7 bases that match TRBD1. The CDR3 totals 14 residues. V dropped 3 bases and J dropped 0; count of bases not matched to a gene: 2. Germline V CDR1 and CDR2: DFQATT, SNEGSKA (reference sequence). CDR3 nucleotides: TGCAGTGCTAGTACAGGGGTTAGCAATCAGCCCCAGCATTTT. Its translation is CSASTGVSNQPQHF.

This clonotype is a singleton in its sample. The J gene is TRBJ2-2, the V gene TRBV20-1, with D hard to call. Germline V gene data show CDR1 as DFQATT and CDR2 as SNEGSKA (reference sequence). The CDR3 is 13 residues long. Trimming cost V 7 bases and J 0 bases, with 9 bases left between them. Here the CDR3 reads CSVWHSNTGELFF. DNA for the CDR3: TGCAGTGTTTGGCATTCGAACACCGGGGAGCTGTTTTTT.

This chain uses TRBV20-1 with TRBJ2-1; D may be TRBD1 (5 bases). The CDR3 is 13 residues long. Trimming removed 6 bases at V and 10 bases at J, with 19 bases between. Per the germline V gene, CDR1 is DFQATT and CDR2 is SNEGSKA (reference sequence). CDR3 sequence: CSARPGWGLEQFF. The DNA of the CDR3 is TGCAGTGCCCGACCAGGATGGGGCCTCGAGCAGTTCTTC.

The CDR3 region has the DNA TGTGCCAGCAGTGAACCCAGGGGTAGTGAAGCTTTCTTT. As protein: CASSEPRGSEAFF. The chain carries TRBV25-1 and TRBJ1-1, with a possible D match to TRBD1 (6 bases). The germline V gene has CDR1 MGHDK and CDR2 SYGVNS. This CDR3 has 13 residues. Trimming left V 2 bases short and J 7 bases short, with 11 bases between.

The V and J genes are TRBV5-6 and TRBJ2-2; 7 bases are shared with TRBD1. J was trimmed by 2 bases and V by 4 bases; bases with no gene match: 8. Germline-derived CDR1 and CDR2 are SGHDT and YYEEEE. This CDR3 has 16 residues. The chain's CDR3 is CASSGWWTGNTGELFF. CDR3 sequence (DNA): TGTGCCAGCAGCGGCTGGTGGACAGGAAACACCGGGGAGCTGTTTTTT.